This T cell receptor (beta chain) was identified during a study of shared clonotypes between healthy human individuals. Study context: CD8 memory received one plate per donor, CD8 naive two, CD4 memory three and CD4 naive three.

Germline assignment: CDR1 SQVTM and CDR2 ANQGSEA. The CDR3 has 11 amino acids. The V segment lost 4 bases and the J segment 8 bases; nucleotides outside the gene matches: 4. The study separated CD4+ cells into CD45RA+ naive and CD45RA-negative memory subsets. Generated by immunoSEQ multiplex PCR, the TCRdb table keeps only in-frame clones and is missing some. The sample contains about 520,000 clones, 90% to 96% of which appear only once. This clone was picked up a small number of times. This chain connects TRBV29-1 to TRBJ1-1; 7 bases line up with TRBD1. The receptor's source is a young woman in good health. The material sequenced was naive CD4+ T cells sorted from blood. The subset denotes: CD45RA+ positively selected. In DNA, the CDR3 is TGCAGCGTTGTTGGACAGGCGGAAGCTTTCTTT. Its translation: CSVVGQAEAFF.